Detailed here is one T cell receptor (beta chain). The sample comes from a study of T cell repertoires in cytomegalovirus infection. Germline CDR1 reads SGHTA; CDR2 reads FQGNSA. V was cut by 5 bases and J by 0 bases, with 14 bases left in between. The CDR3 totals 16 residues. TCRdb reprocessed the reads via MiXCR and lists one record per CDR3 protein. The repertoire holds about 440,000 distinct CDR3 sequences, with roughly a third as singletons. The sequence was obtained from a human donor in good health (CMV status not recorded). Some clones in this sample may be carry-over from other donors' samples. This sequence joins TRBV7-2 and TRBJ2-1, with D uncertain. The sample comprised PBMCs. The CDR3, as DNA: TGTGCCAGCAGCGACCCGGGCGGTAGCTCCTACAATGAGCAGTTCTTC. Translating it yields CASSDPGGSSYNEQFF. The whole variable domain, filled in from reference TRBV7-2 and TRBJ2-1, reads GAGVSQSPSNKVTEKGKDVELRCDPISGHTALYWYRQSLGQGLEFLIYFQGNSAPDKSGLPSDRFSAERTGGSVSTLTIQRTQQEDSAVYLCASSDPGGSSYNEQFFGPGTRLTVL.